This record covers a single TCR beta chain. The specificity of this receptor is unknown. No qualities accompany the bases; no much larger clone lies one base away. The CDR1 and CDR2 encoded by the germline V gene are KGHDR and SFDVKD. The CDR3 measures 13 amino acids from cysteine to phenylalanine. Only CDR3 DNA is held: 39 bases, read in frame from base 1. Trimming takes 4 bases from V and 6 bases from J, and the germline ends sit 10 bases apart. TCRbeta CDR3 regions were amplified from genomic DNA using the immunoSEQ Assay, a bias-controlled multiplex PCR. Per the source publication's procedure: The number of nucleated cells in each sample was estimated by amplification of reference gene primers within the assay. To quantify the absolute abundance of each unique TCRbeta CDR3 rearrangement, sequence reads were collapsed and filtered. For each sample, productive Simpson clonality was calculated by taking the square root of Simpson's diversity index across productive rearrangements. In its TCRdb copy, this immuneACCESS table keeps in-frame sequences only and misses some clones. Where compared with another copy, unresolved V genes explain less than half of these, and the others have no known cause. V and J calls and clone size are as listed in that table; D and trimming were resolved from the DNA. Counted in this sample were some 400,000 clones; around 90% of them appeared once. Approximately 6.2% of the sample is taken by the ten largest.

These data belong to a study of blood T cell repertoires in COVID-19 (dated by TCRdb to the early 2020s). About the study as a whole: Collaborator samples came from the United States, Italy and Spain and covered acute and convalescent phases of COVID-19. The dataset comprised deeply sampled blood TCRbeta repertoires from subjects exposed to, actively infected with, or recovered from COVID-19. The repertoires were released in a freely available public database intended as a resource for research on the immune response to SARS-CoV-2. A de-identified subject ID, COVID-19 status, age in years and sex were almost always included in the sample metadata. The samples were drawn from two sources: the first 160 participants of the ongoing ImmuneRACE study, and 1,254 subjects contributed by 6 global collaborators. The material from the prospective study consisted of cDNA or gDNA derived from T cells, B-cell-depleted T cells, or PBMCs. Where available, HLA class I and class II types were obtained from metadata supplied by the sample provider rather than from assay-based typing. Findings and caveats that apply to the study as a whole: The amount of clinical and demographic metadata varied by source and participant and was provided uncurated.

Each collaborating institution followed its own protocols to collect whole blood in K2EDTA tubes. Collaborator samples were shipped for TCRbeta analysis as frozen whole blood, isolated PBMCs, or DNA extracted from either sample type. This sequence was found in a man aged 18-30 years with active or convalescent COVID-19. Sequenced: peripheral blood. The chain joins TRBV24-1 to TRBJ2-3; a confident D gene designation cannot be given. The DNA sequence is given as TGTGCCACCAGTGACCCTCCAGCGGATACGCAGTATTTT. This translates into CATSDPPADTQYF.